This record looks at one T cell receptor beta chain sequence and its context. The sample originates from a study of T cell responses to AZD1222 COVID-19 vaccine. The data were produced by immunoSEQ multiplex PCR, yet TCRdb's version contains in-frame clones alone and is incomplete. The sample gives over 150,000 clones, 80% to 90% of which show up once; about 5.1% is in the top ten. Germline CDR1 and CDR2: LNHDA and SQIVND (reference sequence). This CDR3 is built from 14 residues. Trimming took 7 bases from V and 7 from J; bases not matched to a gene: 6. This TCR derives from an adult in good health. The rearrangement uses TRBV19 and TRBJ2-2, with TRBD1 matching over 10 bases. The sample was peripheral blood, taken on day 0 of MenACWY control vaccination. The CDR3 region is CASTRDRGRGELFF. In DNA form, the CDR3 reads TGTGCCAGTACCCGGGACAGGGGCCGCGGGGAGCTGTTTTTT. The variable domain in full, with the rest retrieved from reference TRBV19 and TRBJ2-2, is DGGITQSPKYLFRKEGQNVTLSCEQNLNHDAMYWYRQDPGQGLRLIYYSQIVNDFQKGDIAEGYSVSREKKESFPLTVTSAQKNPTAFYLCASTRDRGRGELFFGEGSRLTVL.